Detailed here is one TCR beta chain. Its matching antigen is unknown. The sample comes from a study of cytomegalovirus exposure and HLA in healthy donors. The study's findings and limits: A few CMV-associated chains proved CMV antigen-specific in vitro. An observed cluster of highly shared sequence variants was recorded as a likely sequencing artifact.

The PCR employed 60 Vbeta primers together with 13 Jbeta primers. Method: immunoSEQ multiplex PCR; TCRdb's copy keeps in-frame clones and lacks some. Seen here are some 140,000 clones, 80% observed once, and the top ten hold around 1.2%. Germline V gives CDR1 SEHNR, CDR2 FQNEAQ (reference sequence). V was pared by 9 bases and J by 1 base, with 10 bases of the junction left unmatched. This CDR3 region has 15 residues. The chain uses TRBV7-9 and TRBJ2-5, with TRBD1 matching over 8 bases. The sample consisted of PBMCs. The clonotype was recovered from a male donor in good health and CMV-seropositive. CDR3 loop: CASNDPGQVQETQYF. The CDR3 bases are TGTGCCAGTAATGACCCGGGACAGGTCCAAGAGACCCAGTACTTC. The whole variable domain, remainder taken from reference TRBV7-9 and TRBJ2-5, is DTGVSQNPRHKITKRGQNVTFRCDPISEHNRLYWYRQTLGQGPEFLTYFQNEAQLEKSRLLSDRFSAERPKGSFSTLEIQRTEQGDSAMYLCASNDPGQVQETQYFGPGTRLLVL.